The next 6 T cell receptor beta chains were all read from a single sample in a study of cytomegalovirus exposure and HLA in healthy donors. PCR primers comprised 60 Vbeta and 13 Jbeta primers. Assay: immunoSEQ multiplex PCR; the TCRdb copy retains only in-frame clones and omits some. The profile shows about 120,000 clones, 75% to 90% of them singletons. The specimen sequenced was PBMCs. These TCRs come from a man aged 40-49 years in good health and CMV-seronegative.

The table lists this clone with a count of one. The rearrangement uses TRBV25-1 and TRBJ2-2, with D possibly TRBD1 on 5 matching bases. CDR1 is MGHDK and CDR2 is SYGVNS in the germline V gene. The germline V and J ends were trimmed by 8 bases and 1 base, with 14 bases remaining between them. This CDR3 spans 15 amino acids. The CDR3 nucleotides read TGTGCCAGCTCTCTAACAGGCGGGAACACCGGGGAGCTGTTTTTT. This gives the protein CASSLTGGNTGELFF.

The CDR3 protein is CASSSGQGNTEAFF. CDR3 in DNA: TGCGCCAGCAGCTCCGGACAGGGGAACACTGAAGCTTTCTTT. The V gene is TRBV5-1, the J gene TRBJ1-1; 8 bases are shared with TRBD1. This CDR3 has 14 residues. Germline trimming cut 3 bases from V and 1 base from J; bases unmatched to any gene: 2. Germline V CDR1 and CDR2: SGHRS, YFSETQ.

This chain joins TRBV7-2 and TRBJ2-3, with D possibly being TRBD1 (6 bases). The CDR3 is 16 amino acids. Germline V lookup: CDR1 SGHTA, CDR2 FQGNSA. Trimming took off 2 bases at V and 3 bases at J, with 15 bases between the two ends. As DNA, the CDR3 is TGTGCCAGCAGCTTATTCGTGGGGGCCGTAACAGATACGCAGTATTTT. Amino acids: CASSLFVGAVTDTQYF.

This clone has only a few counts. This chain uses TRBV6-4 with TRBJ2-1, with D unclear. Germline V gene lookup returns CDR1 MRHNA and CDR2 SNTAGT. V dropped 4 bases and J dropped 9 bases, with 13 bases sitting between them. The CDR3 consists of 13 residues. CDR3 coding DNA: TGTGCCAGCAGTGGTTCGGTTTTCACTGAGCAGTTCTTC. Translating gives CASSGSVFTEQFF.

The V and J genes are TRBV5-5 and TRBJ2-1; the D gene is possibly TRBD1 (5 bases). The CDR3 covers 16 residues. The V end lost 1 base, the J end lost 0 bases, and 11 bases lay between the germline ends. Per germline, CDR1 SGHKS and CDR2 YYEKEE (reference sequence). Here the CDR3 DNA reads TGTGCCAGCAGCTTGAACAGGCAACCCTCCTACAATGAGCAGTTCTTC. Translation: CASSLNRQPSYNEQFF.

The CDR3, as DNA: TGTGCCACCGCGGGACAGGGGGACACTGAAGCTTTCTTT. Encoded protein: CATAGQGDTEAFF. This chain uses TRBV15 with TRBJ1-1; 11 nucleotides line up with TRBD1. V was pared by 8 bases and J by 3 bases, with 2 bases of the junction left unmatched. Germline loops: CDR1 LNHNV, CDR2 YYDKDF (reference sequence). CDR3 length: 13 amino acids.